The T cell receptor beta chain described here comes from a study of blood T cell repertoires in COVID-19. The CDR3 sequence is 15 residues long. Looked up from germline, CDR1 is LNHDA and CDR2 is SQIVND (reference sequence). The V gene lost 3 bases and the J gene lost 4 bases, with 13 bases spanning the gap. This table comes from immunoSEQ multiplex PCR, and its TCRdb copy is limited to in-frame clones, with some not included. The sample carries more than 45,000 clones, around four fifths recorded once. The rearrangement joins TRBV19 to TRBJ1-5; perhaps TRBD1 as D (6 bases). Sequencing used peripheral blood. This TCR came from a human donor in a cohort sampled during active COVID-19. CDR3 amino acids: CASSMAGGPNQPQHF. The DNA for the CDR3 is TGTGCCAGTAGTATGGCGGGGGGGCCAAATCAGCCCCAGCATTTT.